The following is a TCR gamma chain sequence with its context. This clone was found a few times. The specificity of this receptor is unknown. Qualities for individual bases were not recorded, and no much larger clone is one base off. The data were obtained in a study of Vδ1+ human thymocytes listed by TCRdb under 2018. Regarding the complete study: As a data resource, the study described the mRNA-level TRG and TRD CDR3 repertoires of highly purified Vdelta1+ thymocytes obtained from young children. Validation of the multiplex-based CDR3 amplicon strategy against 5'RACE-based CDR3 amplicon generation methods had been performed previously.

Study-wide findings and limitations: Despite high sort purity, about 19% of thymic TRD sequences were Vdelta2 (and few Vdelta3), unlike peripheral blood Vdelta1+ controls. The thymic TRG and TRD repertoires appeared highly polyclonal, with Gaussian CDR3 length distributions, in contrast to the oligoclonal repertoires of peripheral blood. Because no clustering by age or sex was observed, donors were not stratified by these variables in the analyses. The use of highly purified populations and single-cell validation was advised by the authors, since misinterpretation of bulk repertoire data could be caused by unexpected Vdelta2 sequences. Many TRG clonotypes were shared between donors (up to about 6.9x10^3), whereas TRD repertoires were essentially private (max roughly 120 shared).

RNA was extracted with the RNeasy mini kit and reverse transcribed using Superscript III. Multiplex PCR was used to generate CDR3 amplicons, with pooled V-gene forward primers and a constant-region reverse primer carrying Illumina adaptor overhangs. After gel purification, amplicons were indexed with Nextera index primers over around 8 extra PCR cycles and were then purified with AMPure XP beads. Libraries were sequenced on an Illumina MiSeq with paired-end 250 bp reads, dual indexing and roughly 19% PhiX spike-in. Regarding the original processing steps: Reads were quality checked with FastQC, and TRG read pairs were merged with ea-utils fastq-join. Annotation of sequences was performed with IMGT/HighV-QUEST, only productive sequences with unambiguous V-gene assignment were retained, and clonotypes were defined by identical CDR3 sequence. For downstream analysis, the tools were VDJtools 1.1.1, tcR 2.2.3, Treemap and vegan Shannon diversity in R 3.4.4. After TCRdb called clones again from the public reads with CATT, rows with identical DNA were merged. These V and J calls originate from TCRdb's pipeline instead of the authors' own analysis. The sample data list thousands of gamma-chain clones, and 42% of these were observed just once. The ten largest clones capture 1.5% to 2.5% of the sample.

V is trimmed back by 0 bases and J by 8 bases, and the junction contains 7 bases that no gene match accounts for. As encoded in the germline V gene, CDR1 is EGSNGY while CDR2 is YDSYNSKV. The CDR3 sequence holds 13 residues, the cysteine and phenylalanine included. Left in the record is the CDR3 DNA by itself, 39 bases read in frame from the first base. Thymic samples were depleted of alphabeta T cells, then CD3+ TCRVdelta1+ TCRVdelta2- thymocytes were FACS-sorted. A purity of roughly 98% to 99.6% was achieved for sorted Vdelta1+ thymocytes. Thymic specimens came from 8 paediatric patients undergoing corrective cardiac surgery, aged from about 5 days to 17 months. After the thymic tissue was dispersed, mononuclear cells were isolated using a Histopaque-1077 density gradient. The staining antibodies were anti-TCRVdelta1 clone TS8.2, anti-TCRVdelta2 clone B6, anti-CD3 clone HIT3a and anti-TCRalphabeta clone IP26.

Recombination joined TRGV2 with TRGJ1 or TRGJ2. The sequenced sample was Vdelta1+ gamma-delta thymocytes from the thymus. The cell subset or site label of this sample denotes: FACS-sorted CD3+ TCRalphabeta- TCRVdelta1+ TCRVdelta2- thymocytes. This clonotype originated in a boy in the first two years of life who had congenital heart surgery. At the DNA level, the sequence is TGTGCCACCTGGGACGGGCTAGATCATAAGAAACTCTTT. Its product reads: CATWDGLDHKKLF.